Listed here are 14 T cell receptor beta chains from one sample, sequenced in a study of shared clonotypes between healthy human individuals. Produced via immunoSEQ multiplex PCR; TCRdb's table is partial and in-frame only. The sample lists more than 2 million clones, 95% seen once, with around 0.13% in the top ten. Sequencing was carried out using naive CD4+ T cells sorted from blood. Subset denoted: CD45RA+ positively selected. These receptors were collected from a young man in good health.

The V call is TRBV5-1, the J call TRBJ2-5; TRBD2 aligns across 10 bases. The V gene's germline CDR1 is SGHRS and CDR2 YFSETQ. This CDR3 region has 21 residues. V shed 4 bases, J shed 4 bases, and the junction held 25 bases outside the gene matches. The CDR3 here is CASSRPTLAGVDLFFGETQYF. The CDR3 coding sequence is TGCGCCAGCAGCCGACCCACCCTAGCGGGAGTCGATCTCTTTTTTGGAGAGACCCAGTACTTC. Combining the CDR3 with reference TRBV5-1 and TRBJ2-5 gives the whole variable domain KAGVTQTPRYLIKTRGQQVTLSCSPISGHRSVSWYQQTPGQGLQFLFEYFSETQRNKGNFPGRFSGRQFSNSRSEMNVSTLELGDSALYLCASSRPTLAGVDLFFGETQYFGPGTRLLVL.

The rearrangement uses TRBV6-1 and TRBJ2-1, with 7 nucleotides matching TRBD2. V shed 8 bases and J 2 bases; nucleotides not matched to a gene: 3. Germline V gives CDR1 MNHNS, CDR2 SASEGT. The CDR3 consists of 13 residues. DNA for the CDR3: TGTGCCAGCGGCGGGGGACCCTACAATGAGCAGTTCTTC. Encoded protein: CASGGGPYNEQFF.

Note on this clone: Other DNA sequences in the same sample also yield this CDR3. This chain joins TRBV5-1 and TRBJ1-5; no definite D call. The CDR3 totals 13 residues. V was cut by 2 bases and J by 0 bases, with 3 bases left in between. Germline V gene sequence: CDR1 SGHRS, CDR2 YFSETQ. The CDR3, as DNA: TGCGCCAGCAGCTTCGATAGCAATCAGCCCCAGCATTTT. This translates into CASSFDSNQPQHF.

This rearrangement joins TRBV7-2 to TRBJ1-1; D is ambiguous. V was clipped by 4 bases and J by 1 base, with 10 bases between them. The CDR3 is made up of 14 amino acids. Germline V CDR1 and CDR2: SGHTA, FQGNSA. CDR3 in DNA: TGTGCCAGCAGCTACCCTTGGGGGAACACTGAAGCTTTCTTT. Its translation: CASSYPWGNTEAFF.

CDR3 nucleotides: TGTGCCAGCAGTGAAGCGGGTGGGCTTAGAAACACCATATATTTT. It encodes CASSEAGGLRNTIYF. The gene calls are TRBV6-1 and TRBJ1-3; D not certain. Germline V lookup: CDR1 MNHNS, CDR2 SASEGT. The CDR3 is made up of 15 amino acids. With 0 bases removed from V and 5 bases from J, the gap between germline ends came to 11 bases.

This chain uses TRBV28 with TRBJ2-3; the D is unclear. The V gene's germline CDR1 is MDHEN and CDR2 SYDVKM. The CDR3 is 16 residues long. V shed 3 bases and J shed 10 bases, with 23 bases lying between them. The CDR3: CASSLPQFRPPQAQYF. CDR3 sequence (DNA): TGTGCCAGCAGTTTGCCGCAGTTTCGCCCACCCCAGGCGCAGTATTTT.

The rearrangement links TRBV5-1 to TRBJ2-7, with D tentatively TRBD1 or TRBD2 (5 bases each). This CDR3 is built from 16 residues. V shed 1 base and J shed 3 bases, with 17 bases lying between them. The germline V gene has CDR1 SGHRS and CDR2 YFSETQ. DNA of the CDR3: TGCGCCAGCAGCTTGAATCCCGGGACCCTCGTCTACGAGCAGTACTTC. Residues: CASSLNPGTLVYEQYF.

The rearrangement uses TRBV5-4 and TRBJ2-4; 7 bases match TRBD1. CDR3 size: 14 residues. CDR1 and CDR2 (germline): SGHNT, YYREEE (reference sequence). The V segment lost 1 base and the J segment 6 bases; nucleotides outside the gene matches: 4. CDR3 DNA sequence: TGTGCCAGCAGCTTGAAGGGGGCGGGAAACATTCAGTACTTC. It codes for CASSLKGAGNIQYF.

In its sample, this clone was seen once. For the CDR3, the DNA is TGTGCCAGCAGTTTCGGTGAAAACATTCAGTACTTC. Translation: CASSFGENIQYF. The rearrangement uses TRBV28 and TRBJ2-4; D remains ambiguous. The ends were cut back, 3 bases at V and 5 bases at J, with 5 bases in the middle. CDR1 and CDR2 (germline): MDHEN, SYDVKM. CDR3 length: 12 residues.

This chain links TRBV10-2 with TRBJ1-2; D perhaps matches TRBD1 (6 bases). Trimming took 3 bases from V and 4 from J, leaving 12 bases between them. Germline V gene sequence: CDR1 WSHSY, CDR2 SAAADI. The CDR3 spans 14 residues. CDR3 DNA: TGCGCCAGCAGTGATACAGGGAGCCTCTATGGCTACACCTTC. Amino acid sequence: CASSDTGSLYGYTF.

A single count supports this clone. In the same sample, other DNA sequences code for this CDR3. This chain links TRBV6-5 with TRBJ2-7; TRBD2 aligns across 12 bases. CDR1 is MNHEY and CDR2 is SVGAGI in the germline V gene. The CDR3 runs 15 residues. With V trimmed by 0 bases and J by 6 bases, 3 bases remained unmatched. The CDR3 DNA follows: TGTGCCAGCAGTTACTCGACTAGCGGGAGTGGCGAGCAGTACTTC. This encodes CASSYSTSGSGEQYF.

This clone was seen a single time. The V gene is TRBV4-1, the J gene TRBJ2-7; D might be TRBD2 (6 bases). The CDR3 is 15 residues long. CDR1 is MGHRA, CDR2 YSYEKL, per germline. V was shortened by 4 bases and J by 0 bases, with 13 bases between the two germline ends. The CDR3 reads CASSRNRDSSYEQYF. CDR3 sequence (DNA): TGCGCCAGCAGCCGCAACCGGGACTCCTCCTACGAGCAGTACTTC.

The gene calls are TRBV11-2 and TRBJ2-7; no clear D. Germline CDR1 and CDR2: SGHAT and FQNNGV. The CDR3 is made up of 15 amino acids. Trimming took 5 bases from V and 5 from J, leaving 19 bases between them. DNA of the CDR3: TGTGCCAGCAGCCCCCATGGGAAAGCCTTGGACGAGCAGTACTTC. Protein sequence: CASSPHGKALDEQYF.

V and J are TRBV9 and TRBJ1-2; D unresolved. V was trimmed by 0 bases and J by 7 bases, leaving 13 bases between them. Germline loops: CDR1 SGDLS, CDR2 YYNGEE. There are 14 residues in the CDR3. The CDR3: CASSVGLQPFGYTF. CDR3 sequence (DNA): TGTGCCAGCAGCGTAGGGTTACAGCCTTTTGGCTACACCTTC.